These 27 T cell receptor beta chains came from one sample sequenced in a study of T cells in Graves' hyperthyroidism and ophthalmopathy. Amplification of TCR beta CDR3 regions was performed using RNA transcripts as template. Using the HTBI primer set, a first-round RT-PCR was run on the TCR CDR3. TCRdb itself ran the multiplex PCR reads through MiXCR, one entry per CDR3 protein. Among about 590,000 distinct CDR3 sequences listed, approximately 14% were seen once. Sequences were obtained from blood. The receptors here all came from a woman aged 18-29 years with Graves' ophthalmopathy.

This clonotype appeared many times. The chain combines TRBV6-1 with TRBJ2-5, with TRBD2 matching 10 bases. The CDR3 is made up of 15 amino acids. Looked up from germline, CDR1 is MNHNS and CDR2 is SASEGT. V was pared by 7 bases and J by 1 base, with 6 bases of the junction left unmatched. CDR3 in amino acids: CASTEAGGPQETQYF. The DNA for the CDR3 is TGTGCCAGCACAGAAGCGGGAGGGCCCCAAGAGACCCAGTACTTC.

This clonotype was found many times. The gene calls are TRBV10-2 and TRBJ2-7; TRBD1 aligns across 12 bases. The germline gives CDR1 WSHSY, CDR2 SAAADI. This CDR3 comprises 15 residues. V lost 6 bases and J lost 2; bases outside the gene matches: 5. The CDR3 DNA follows: TGCGCCAGCAGCGAGGGACAGGGGGCAACCTACGAGCAGTACTTC. This translates into CASSEGQGATYEQYF.

This clonotype was seen many times. The chain links TRBV7-8 to TRBJ2-1; no reliable D call. Trimming removed 3 bases at V and 2 bases at J, with 8 bases between. Looked up from germline, CDR1 is SGHVS and CDR2 is FQNEAQ. This CDR3 comprises 14 residues. In DNA, the CDR3 is TGTGCCAGCAGCTTCCGACGGACCTACAATGAGCAGTTCTTC. Protein: CASSFRRTYNEQFF.

Ten or more counts support this clonotype. The chain uses TRBV12-3 or TRBV12-4 and TRBJ2-7; no clear D gene. Trimming stripped 4 bases from V and 1 base from J, with 14 bases between. The CDR3 covers 15 residues. The CDR3 sequence is CASSSDEKGSYEQYF. The CDR3, as DNA: TGTGCCAGCAGTTCTGACGAAAAGGGATCCTACGAGCAGTACTTC.

To note about this clonotype: The junction does not match germline at one end; this may be a read error. The rearrangement joins TRBV29-1 to TRBJ2-3; tentative D call: TRBD2 (6 bases). From germline, CDR1 is SQVTM and CDR2 ANQGSEA. This CDR3 spans 13 amino acids. CDR3 in DNA: TGCAGCGTTGACTTAGCGGTCACAAATACGCAGTATTTT. It encodes CSVDLAVTNTQYF.

This clonotype was seen a handful of times. The genes are TRBV19 and TRBJ2-4; a possible D gene is TRBD1 (6 bases). Trimming cost V 1 base and J 0 bases, with 16 bases left between them. The CDR3 loop spans 18 amino acids. CDR1 and CDR2 (germline): LNHDA, SQIVND (reference sequence). The CDR3: CASSIGLWQGLAKNIQYF. In DNA, the CDR3 is TGTGCCAGTAGTATAGGCCTCTGGCAGGGGTTAGCCAAAAACATTCAGTACTTC.

This clonotype has ten or more counts. V gene TRBV2 combines with J gene TRBJ1-3, with TRBD1 matching over 7 bases. V dropped 0 bases and J dropped 2; count of bases not matched to a gene: 4. The CDR3 length is 16 residues. Germline V gene lookup returns CDR1 SNHLY and CDR2 FYNNEI. CDR3 nucleotides: TGTGCCAGCAGTGAAGCAGCCCAGGGGGCTGGAAACACCATATATTTT. Translating it yields CASSEAAQGAGNTIYF.

This clonotype was observed many times. The rearrangement uses TRBV30 and TRBJ2-3, with TRBD2 matching 14 bases. Losses at the gene ends were 6 bases for V and 5 bases for J; bases not matched to a gene: 1. This CDR3 is built from 13 residues. Germline V lookup: CDR1 GTSNPN, CDR2 SVGIG (reference sequence). The chain's CDR3 is CACGLAGGDTQYF. The CDR3 coding sequence is TGTGCCTGTGGACTAGCGGGAGGAGATACGCAGTATTTT.

This clonotype was seen at least ten times. The chain couples TRBV12-3 or TRBV12-4 to TRBJ1-2; TRBD1 aligns across 7 bases. Trimming took 5 bases from V and 3 from J; bases not matched to a gene: 3. CDR3 length equals 13 residues. In DNA, the CDR3 is TGTGCCAGCAGTCCACAGGGGCACTATGGCTACACCTTC. This gives the protein CASSPQGHYGYTF.

This clonotype was picked up a small number of times. The chain is built from TRBV18 and TRBJ1-1, with 7 bases lining up with TRBD1. The CDR3 totals 16 residues. Germline trimming cut 2 bases from V and 3 bases from J; bases unmatched to any gene: 9. Germline V lookup: CDR1 KGHSH, CDR2 LQKENI. CDR3 amino acids: CASSPTTGRGHTEAFF. CDR3 nucleotide sequence: TGTGCCAGCTCACCAACGACAGGGCGGGGGCACACTGAAGCTTTCTTT.

This clonotype was seen many times. J is TRBJ2-3 and V is TRBV7-2; TRBD2 matches at 7 bases. The germline V gene has CDR1 SGHTA and CDR2 FQGNSA. V was clipped by 5 bases and J by 3 bases; unmatched bases: 17. The CDR3 has 18 residues. Here the CDR3 DNA reads TGTGCCAGCAGCCAATCTTCCCGTAGCGACGGGGGGACAGATACGCAGTATTTT. Protein product: CASSQSSRSDGGTDTQYF. The variable domain in full, with the rest retrieved from reference TRBV7-2 and TRBJ2-3, is GAGVSQSPSNKVTEKGKDVELRCDPISGHTALYWYRQSLGQGLEFLIYFQGNSAPDKSGLPSDRFSAERTGGSVSTLTIQRTQQEDSAVYLCASSQSSRSDGGTDTQYFGPGTRLTVL.

This chain connects TRBV7-2 to TRBJ2-7; the D gene is possibly TRBD2 (6 bases). The CDR3 is 14 amino acids. Germline CDR1 SGHTA, CDR2 FQGNSA. V was trimmed by 5 bases and J by 3 bases, leaving 14 bases between them. The CDR3 coding sequence is TGTGCCAGCAGCATACCAGCGGGTCTCTACGAGCAGTACTTC. This codes for CASSIPAGLYEQYF.

This clonotype occurred a few times. The V gene is TRBV6-4, the J gene TRBJ1-2, with D tentatively TRBD1 (6 bases). This CDR3 spans 14 amino acids. The ends were cut back, 6 bases at V and 1 base at J, with 12 bases in the middle. CDR1 is MRHNA, CDR2 SNTAGT, per germline. CDR3 nucleotides: TGTGCCAGCAGCCGGGACATTGATAACTATGGCTACACCTTC. Protein product: CASSRDIDNYGYTF.

The rearrangement joins TRBV20-1 to TRBJ1-3; 7 bases match TRBD1. Germline values: CDR1 DFQATT, CDR2 SNEGSKA (reference sequence). Germline trimming cut 3 bases from V and 5 bases from J; bases unmatched to any gene: 4. CDR3 size: 13 residues. Here the CDR3 reads CSASWTGRNTIYF. The CDR3 nucleotides are TGCAGTGCTAGTTGGACAGGCCGAAACACCATATATTTT.

This clonotype has more than one count but fewer than ten. The V call is TRBV20-1, the J call TRBJ2-5; 11 bases are shared with TRBD2. CDR1 is DFQATT and CDR2 is SNEGSKA in the germline V gene (reference sequence). The length of the CDR3 is 14 residues. V lost 2 bases to trimming and J lost 4 bases; unmatched junction nucleotides: 3. CDR3 region: CSARLAGGGETQYF. CDR3 nucleotides: TGCAGTGCTAGACTAGCGGGAGGTGGAGAGACCCAGTACTTC.

This clonotype was seen repeatedly, ten times or more. This chain links TRBV3-1 with TRBJ2-3, with 7 bases aligning to TRBD2. Per the germline V gene, CDR1 is LGHDT and CDR2 is YNNKEL (reference sequence). The J segment lost 1 base and the V segment lost 2 bases, leaving 9 bases of the junction unmatched. The CDR3 sequence is 17 residues long. The CDR3 here is CASSQMGGSGGTDTQYF. In DNA form, the CDR3 reads TGTGCCAGCAGCCAAATGGGAGGGAGCGGCGGCACAGATACGCAGTATTTT.

This clonotype was recorded at least ten times. The CDR3 nucleotides are TGTGCCAGCAGTCTGACTAGCGGGTTAAATGAGCAGTTCTTC. Its translation: CASSLTSGLNEQFF. The chain joins TRBV6-1 to TRBJ2-1; TRBD2 aligns across 10 bases. The J segment lost 7 bases and the V segment lost 5 bases, leaving 5 bases of the junction unmatched. CDR1 is MNHNS, CDR2 SASEGT, per germline. CDR3 length equals 14 residues.

The sample holds a few counts of this clonotype. Sequence at one end of the junction differs from germline and may be a read error. This chain joins TRBV19 and TRBJ1-5; D uncertain. The CDR3 loop spans 13 amino acids. Germline CDR1 and CDR2: LNHDA and SQIVND (reference sequence). CDR3 in DNA: TGTGCCGGTAGAGGAAGGAACAATCAGCCCCAGCATTTT. It translates to CAGRGRNNQPQHF.

This clonotype was found many times. The genes are TRBV27 and TRBJ2-1; D gene ambiguous. Germline V gene lookup returns CDR1 MNHEY and CDR2 SMNVEV (reference sequence). The CDR3 runs 16 residues. Trimming stripped 0 bases from V and 6 bases from J, with 15 bases between. In nucleotides, the CDR3 is TGTGCCAGCAGTTTATCTGCCGGGTCCCACCCCAATGAGCAGTTCTTC. This sequence encodes CASSLSAGSHPNEQFF.

The table lists this clonotype with many counts. The chain uses TRBV6-2 or TRBV6-3 and TRBJ1-5; D possibly corresponds to TRBD1 (6 bases). Trimming shortened V by 0 bases and J by 6 bases, and 15 bases separated the two germline ends. The CDR3 is made up of 16 amino acids. The germline V gene has CDR1 MNHEY and CDR2 SVGEGT. CDR3 sequence reads: CASSYSTGRGPQPQHF. In DNA form, the CDR3 reads TGTGCCAGCAGTTACTCGACGGGGCGGGGGCCTCAGCCCCAGCATTTT.

This clonotype was found a few times. V and J are TRBV7-2 and TRBJ1-2; 8 nucleotides match TRBD1. The V gene end was trimmed by 5 bases and the J gene end by 5 bases; junction bases not matched to a gene: 10. Germline CDR1 reads SGHTA; CDR2 reads FQGNSA. CDR3 size: 15 residues. The CDR3 protein is CASSTYQGARYGYTF. CDR3 DNA sequence: TGTGCCAGCAGCACCTATCAGGGGGCCCGATATGGCTACACCTTC.

The rearrangement joins TRBV6-1 to TRBJ2-1; 12 bases line up with TRBD2. The CDR3 extends over 15 amino acids. Germline V lookup: CDR1 MNHNS, CDR2 SASEGT. V shed 5 bases and J 9 bases; nucleotides not matched to a gene: 8. The CDR3 coding sequence is TGTGCCAGCAGTTATGCGGGACTAGCGGGCCTTGAGCAGTTCTTC. Its protein product is CASSYAGLAGLEQFF.

With regard to this clonotype: A much bigger clone sits one base away, suggesting this may be a read error. The chain has TRBV6-8 and TRBJ2-7; no firm D call. Germline V lookup: CDR1 MNHGY, CDR2 SAAAGT. The CDR3 is made up of 12 amino acids. This CDR3 is CASSHTTLERYF. The CDR3 coding sequence is TGTGCCAGCAGCCACACTACGCTCGAGCGGTACTTC.

The genes are TRBV4-3 and TRBJ2-7, with 12 bases identical to TRBD1. Trimming cost V 0 bases and J 6 bases; bases outside gene matches: 6. The CDR3 spans 16 residues. Germline loops: CDR1 LGHNA, CDR2 YSLEER. CDR3 in DNA: TGCGCCAGCAGCCAAGAGCTGGGACAGGGGGCGGGCGAGCAGTACTTC. Amino acid sequence: CASSQELGQGAGEQYF.

The table lists this clonotype with many counts. V usage is TRBV30 and J usage is TRBJ2-1, with TRBD2 matching over 7 bases. The CDR3 totals 13 residues. Germline CDR1 is GTSNPN and CDR2 is SVGIG (reference sequence). The CDR3 DNA follows: TGTGCGGGAGGGCTTTTATACTACAATGAGCAGTTCTTC. This codes for CAGGLLYYNEQFF.

This clonotype was seen at least ten times. The chain has TRBV6-1 and TRBJ2-5, with TRBD1 identical over 7 bases. The CDR3 runs to 14 residues. J gave up 3 bases and V 6 bases, and 7 bases lay outside the gene matches. The germline gives CDR1 MNHNS, CDR2 SASEGT. CDR3 nucleotides: TGTGCCAGCAGGTCAGGGACAGCAGAAGAGACCCAGTACTTC. It is translated as CASRSGTAEETQYF.

This clonotype was seen at least ten times. The rearrangement joins TRBV7-2 to TRBJ2-3; 8 bases match TRBD1. V shed 4 bases, J shed 5 bases, and the junction held 11 bases outside the gene matches. This CDR3 comprises 16 residues. Per germline, CDR1 SGHTA and CDR2 FQGNSA. The CDR3 sequence is CASSSRPRGREDTQYF. As DNA, the CDR3 is TGTGCCAGCAGCTCACGCCCCAGGGGGCGGGAAGATACGCAGTATTTT.